Presented here are 13 T cell receptor beta chains from one specimen sequenced in a study of cytotoxic CD8 clonotypes in ibrutinib-treated CLL. Some clones are missing from TCRdb's copy, which holds only in-frame ones; the method was immunoSEQ multiplex PCR. The data contain around 70,000 clones, over 75% of them singletons. The input for sequencing was PBMCs, taken after 12 months of ibrutinib treatment. These receptors came from a human donor with chronic lymphocytic leukemia.

The chain couples TRBV25-1 to TRBJ2-7; D may be TRBD1 or TRBD2 (5 bases each). V gave up 3 bases and J gave up 3 bases, with 9 bases separating them. CDR3 length equals 13 residues. From germline, CDR1 is MGHDK and CDR2 SYGVNS. This CDR3 is CASSEGRVYEQYF. The CDR3 nucleotides read TGTGCCAGCAGTGAGGGGCGGGTCTACGAGCAGTACTTC.

In nucleotides, the CDR3 is TGTGCCAGCAGCGAAGGACTAGCGCTCTACGAGCAGTACTTC. It translates to CASSEGLALYEQYF. This chain connects TRBV9 to TRBJ2-7; TRBD2 aligns across 9 bases. The germline V gene has CDR1 SGDLS and CDR2 YYNGEE. The CDR3 has 14 residues. The junction had 4 bases not matched to a gene; V was cut back by 3 bases and J by 3 bases.

The rearrangement links TRBV5-1 to TRBJ2-7; 7 nucleotides line up with TRBD2. The V gene's germline CDR1 is SGHRS and CDR2 YFSETQ. This CDR3 has 15 residues. J gave up 2 bases and V 2 bases, and 7 bases lay outside the gene matches. This CDR3 is CASSFRSGGPYEQYF. For the CDR3, the DNA is TGCGCCAGCAGCTTCCGTTCGGGAGGCCCCTACGAGCAGTACTTC.

The rearrangement links TRBV29-1 to TRBJ1-1, with D hard to call. The CDR3 is 13 residues long. V shed 2 bases and J shed 2 bases, with 9 bases lying between them. Per the germline V gene, CDR1 is SQVTM and CDR2 is ANQGSEA. The CDR3 nucleotides read TGCAGCGTTGAAAGGGCAGGAAACACTGAAGCTTTCTTT. Its protein is CSVERAGNTEAFF.

This chain links TRBV6-1 with TRBJ1-5, with 7 bases fitting TRBD1. The CDR3 totals 18 residues. Germline CDR1 and CDR2: MNHNS and SASEGT. V dropped 2 bases and J dropped 1; count of bases not matched to a gene: 11. CDR3 loop: CASSERSHDRVSNQPQHF. The CDR3 DNA sequence: TGTGCCAGCAGTGAAAGGTCTCATGACAGGGTGAGCAATCAGCCCCAGCATTTT.

The J gene is TRBJ2-7, the V gene TRBV21-1; the DNA was not compared with TRBD1, the D call given in the table. TRBV21-1 is a listed pseudogene. This CDR3 region has 14 residues. CDR3 in amino acids: CASSKAGQPHEQYF. The CDR3 DNA reads TGTGCCAGCAGCAAAGCGGGACAGCCCCACGAGCAGTACTTC.

The chain links TRBV19 to TRBJ1-3; 7 bases are a match to TRBD1. Germline V lookup: CDR1 LNHDA, CDR2 SQIVND (reference sequence). The CDR3 runs to 15 residues. The trim removed 1 base at V and 2 bases at J, leaving 2 bases unmatched. The CDR3 protein is CASSIADRAGNTIYF. CDR3 DNA: TGTGCCAGTAGTATAGCCGACAGGGCTGGAAACACCATATATTTT.

The chain uses TRBV5-1 and TRBJ2-7; 8 bases align to TRBD2. The CDR3 consists of 16 residues. The V gene's germline CDR1 is SGHRS and CDR2 YFSETQ. V trimming: 4 bases; J trimming: 4 bases; junction bases outside the gene matches: 13. The CDR3 DNA reads TGCGCCAGCAGCCCATCCCTGGGGGGCGGGAGGTACGAGCAGTACTTC. Translated, it gives CASSPSLGGGRYEQYF.

This clone was recorded once. The chain couples TRBV28 to TRBJ1-5, with TRBD1 matching 8 bases. Germline V lookup: CDR1 MDHEN, CDR2 SYDVKM. V lost 3 bases and J lost 8; bases outside the gene matches: 9. The CDR3 extends over 15 amino acids. The CDR3 sequence: CASSFLGTGEKPQHF. The CDR3 region has the DNA TGTGCCAGCAGTTTCCTAGGGACAGGCGAAAAGCCCCAGCATTTT.

This chain connects TRBV6-5 to TRBJ2-2, with D tentatively TRBD2 (6 bases). The V gene lost 0 bases and the J gene lost 2 bases, with 10 bases spanning the gap. The CDR3 length is 16 residues. Looked up from germline, CDR1 is MNHEY and CDR2 is SVGAGI. This CDR3 is CASSYSLTSNTGELFF. CDR3 nucleotides: TGTGCCAGCAGTTACTCGTTAACTAGCAACACCGGGGAGCTGTTTTTT.

The chain recombines TRBV5-1 with TRBJ1-5; the match to TRBD1 covers 7 bases. The CDR3 consists of 16 residues. Germline CDR1 reads SGHRS; CDR2 reads YFSETQ. The ends lost 4 bases at V and 3 bases at J; junction bases unmatched: 10. The CDR3 nucleotides are TGCGCCAGCAGCCGGACAGGTTCGGGGGACAATCAGCCCCAGCATTTT. Protein sequence: CASSRTGSGDNQPQHF.

This clone was counted a single time. The chain couples TRBV5-1 to TRBJ2-7, with D perhaps matching TRBD1 (5 bases). Germline assignment: CDR1 SGHRS and CDR2 YFSETQ. This CDR3 is 14 amino acids long. With 0 bases removed from V and 2 bases from J, the gap between germline ends came to 9 bases. The CDR3 protein is CASSLVPGTYEQYF. The CDR3 region has the DNA TGCGCCAGCAGCTTGGTTCCAGGGACCTACGAGCAGTACTTC.

The J gene is TRBJ2-7, the V gene TRBV5-1; 9 bases agree with TRBD2. The germline V gene encodes CDR1 SGHRS and CDR2 YFSETQ. This CDR3 region has 15 residues. With 2 bases clipped from V and 4 bases from J, the junction kept 7 bases outside the gene matches. This chain's CDR3 is CASSFSLAGEYEQYF. CDR3 bases: TGCGCCAGCAGCTTTAGTTTAGCGGGAGAGTACGAGCAGTACTTC.